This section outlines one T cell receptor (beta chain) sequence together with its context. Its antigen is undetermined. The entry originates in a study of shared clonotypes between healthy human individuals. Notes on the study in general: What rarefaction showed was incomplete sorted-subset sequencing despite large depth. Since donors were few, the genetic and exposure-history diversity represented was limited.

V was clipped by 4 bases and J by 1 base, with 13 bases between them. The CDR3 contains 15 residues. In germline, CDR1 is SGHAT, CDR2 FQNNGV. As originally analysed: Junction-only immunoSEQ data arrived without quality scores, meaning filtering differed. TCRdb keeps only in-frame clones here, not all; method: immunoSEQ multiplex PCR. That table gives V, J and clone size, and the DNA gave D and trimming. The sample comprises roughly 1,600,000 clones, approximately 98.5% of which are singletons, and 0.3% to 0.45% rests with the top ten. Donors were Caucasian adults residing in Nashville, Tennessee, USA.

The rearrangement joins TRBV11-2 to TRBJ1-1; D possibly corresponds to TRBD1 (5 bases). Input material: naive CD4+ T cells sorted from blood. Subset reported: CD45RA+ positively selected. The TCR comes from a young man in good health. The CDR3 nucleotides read TGTGCCAGCAGCTCCCGACCCGACAGGAACACTGAAGCTTTCTTT. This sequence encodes CASSSRPDRNTEAFF.